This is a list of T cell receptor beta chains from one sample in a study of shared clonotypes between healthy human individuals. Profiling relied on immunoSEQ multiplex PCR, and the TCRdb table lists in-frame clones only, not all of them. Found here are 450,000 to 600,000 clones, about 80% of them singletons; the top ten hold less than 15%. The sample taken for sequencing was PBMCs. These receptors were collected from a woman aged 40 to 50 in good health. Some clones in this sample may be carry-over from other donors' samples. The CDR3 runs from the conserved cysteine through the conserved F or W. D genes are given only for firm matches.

cdr3_aa: CASSPPMAAASNYGYTF
d_call: NA
j_call: TRBJ1-2
v_call: TRBV18

cdr3_aa: CATRLWEYF
d_call: NA
j_call: TRBJ2-7
v_call: TRBV15

cdr3_aa: CASSSLTAMNTEAFF
d_call: NA
j_call: TRBJ1-1
v_call: TRBV5-1

cdr3_aa: CASADGLAGGTDTQYF
d_call: TRBD2
j_call: TRBJ2-3
v_call: TRBV5-4

cdr3_aa: CASGKRETQYF
d_call: NA
j_call: TRBJ2-5
v_call: TRBV25-1

cdr3_aa: CASSVPGQGYEQYF
d_call: TRBD1
j_call: TRBJ2-7
v_call: TRBV6-1

cdr3_aa: CASSLKRTYNEQFF
d_call: NA
j_call: TRBJ2-1
v_call: TRBV23-1

cdr3_aa: CASSSHSDRTDTQYF
d_call: NA
j_call: TRBJ2-3
v_call: TRBV6-6

cdr3_aa: CASSEGPFSGNTIYF
d_call: NA
j_call: TRBJ1-3
v_call: TRBV2

cdr3_aa: CATSRDPGATNQPQHF
d_call: NA
j_call: TRBJ1-5
v_call: TRBV15

cdr3_aa: CASSPTGDNQPQHF
d_call: TRBD1
j_call: TRBJ1-5
v_call: TRBV28

cdr3_aa: CASSEGTGDTIYF
d_call: NA
j_call: TRBJ1-3
v_call: TRBV6-4

cdr3_aa: CSGTGLAYEQYF
d_call: NA
j_call: TRBJ2-7
v_call: TRBV29-1

cdr3_aa: CASSESGAGGGWSNQPQHF
d_call: TRBD1
j_call: TRBJ1-5
v_call: TRBV10-2

cdr3_aa: CASTQPPGQGAYEQYF
d_call: TRBD1
j_call: TRBJ2-7
v_call: TRBV28

cdr3_aa: CASSPTGENEQFF
d_call: TRBD1
j_call: TRBJ2-1
v_call: TRBV7-7

cdr3_aa: CACQEFYSGNTIYF
d_call: NA
j_call: TRBJ1-3
v_call: TRBV11-2

cdr3_aa: CASAPESGELFF
d_call: NA
j_call: TRBJ2-2
v_call: TRBV12-5

cdr3_aa: CASSSINTGELFF
d_call: NA
j_call: TRBJ2-2
v_call: TRBV6-5

cdr3_aa: CASSPGQDGVRRELFF
d_call: TRBD1
j_call: TRBJ2-2
v_call: TRBV5-1

cdr3_aa: CAWSVGNTEAFF
d_call: NA
j_call: TRBJ1-1
v_call: TRBV30

cdr3_aa: CVSSSGQLNGYTF
d_call: TRBD1
j_call: TRBJ1-2
v_call: TRBV7-2

cdr3_aa: CASSLFTVGTEAFF
d_call: NA
j_call: TRBJ1-1
v_call: TRBV27

cdr3_aa: CASSDFQGTGELFF
d_call: NA
j_call: TRBJ2-2
v_call: TRBV10-1

cdr3_aa: CASSQDRLAERNEQFF
d_call: TRBD2
j_call: TRBJ2-1
v_call: TRBV4-1

cdr3_aa: CASSLGSGPQETQYF
d_call: NA
j_call: TRBJ2-5
v_call: TRBV11-3

cdr3_aa: CASSETVYEQYF
d_call: NA
j_call: TRBJ2-7
v_call: TRBV2

cdr3_aa: CASSTGTGLNQPQHF
d_call: TRBD1
j_call: TRBJ1-5
v_call: TRBV7-2